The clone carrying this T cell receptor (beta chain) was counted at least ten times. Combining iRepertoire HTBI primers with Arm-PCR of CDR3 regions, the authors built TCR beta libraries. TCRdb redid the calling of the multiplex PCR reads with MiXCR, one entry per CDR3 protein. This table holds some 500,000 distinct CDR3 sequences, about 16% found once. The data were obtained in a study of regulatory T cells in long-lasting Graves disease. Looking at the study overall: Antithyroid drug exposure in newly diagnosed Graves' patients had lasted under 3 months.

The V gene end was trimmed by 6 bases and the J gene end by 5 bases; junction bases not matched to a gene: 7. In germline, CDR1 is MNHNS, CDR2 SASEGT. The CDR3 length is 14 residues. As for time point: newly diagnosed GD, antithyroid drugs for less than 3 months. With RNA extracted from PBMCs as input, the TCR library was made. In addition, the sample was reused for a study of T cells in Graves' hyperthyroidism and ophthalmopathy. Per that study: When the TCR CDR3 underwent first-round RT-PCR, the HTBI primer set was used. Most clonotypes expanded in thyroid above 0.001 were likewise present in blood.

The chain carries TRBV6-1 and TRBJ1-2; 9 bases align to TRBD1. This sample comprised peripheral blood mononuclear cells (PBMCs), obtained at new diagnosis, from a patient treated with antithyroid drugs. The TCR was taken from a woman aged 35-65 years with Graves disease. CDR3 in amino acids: CASRRGQGIYGYTF. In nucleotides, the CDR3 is TGTGCCAGCAGGAGAGGACAGGGGATATATGGCTACACCTTC.